The TCR beta chain under discussion was sequenced for a study of PD-L1 blockade in urothelial cancer (TCRdb year 2017). About the investigation overall: Therapy was started at some point between 2012 and 2014 for all patients, and atezolizumab 1,200 mg was administered intravenously every 3 weeks. Durable clinical benefit was defined as progression-free survival longer than 6 months, and TCR features were also tested against progression-free and overall survival. Pretreatment tumor samples and matched peripheral blood, collected serially before and after atezolizumab treatment, underwent TCR sequencing. In the same patients who had TCR sequencing, pretreatment tumors also underwent whole exome sequencing and RNA sequencing. About 85% of the 29 patients were identified as males with urothelial cancer of bladder origin, and a prior smoking history was reported by 18 of 29 patients. The study, an exploratory multi-omic analysis, examined somatic, immune and clinical correlates of response to PD-L1 blockade with atezolizumab in urothelial cancer. Durable clinical benefit was achieved by nine patients and was not achieved by 20 patients. Blood samples yielded a median of roughly 140,000 T cells and around 80,000 unique TCRs, with median clonality roughly 0.084. Blood samples were analyzed at 3 weeks after treatment start (second dose) and at 6 weeks after treatment start. An ECOG performance status of 0 or 1 was recorded for the patients, and 0 to 3 prior chemotherapy regimens had been received by the patients. Over 28 patients had pretreatment blood TCR-seq, roughly 24 had at least one posttreatment blood collection, and roughly 24 had tumor TCR-seq.

CDR1 and CDR2 are drawn from the germline V gene: MDHEN, SYDVKM. V and J are truncated by 6 bases and 5 bases respectively, leaving an intervening sequence of 8 bases. The CDR3 spans 12 residues, from the cysteine through the phenylalanine. Only the CDR3 part of the read is kept: 36 bases, read in frame from the first base. Notes on this clone: This receptor's antigen is unknown. The input lacks base qualities; no much larger clone sits a single base away.

To estimate absolute template abundance from read counts, synthetic TCR analog templates were spiked into each PCR. Using the immunoSEQ assay, TCRbeta CDR3 regions were amplified from genomic DNA with bias-controlled V and J gene primers. Rearranged TCRbeta segments were sequenced at approximately 20X coverage. The source study handled its data this way. Sequencing errors were corrected by clustering and CDR3s were annotated against IMGT to assign V, D and J genes. Out-of-frame and stop-codon sequences were excluded, and only productive TCRbeta rearrangements were used in downstream analyses. Clonality was calculated as one minus the Shannon entropy normalized by the log of the number of unique productive sequences. Fisher's exact test with Benjamini-Hochberg correction, at a threshold of adjusted p below 0.01, was used to find clones that differed between time points or between blood and tumor. This is the immuneACCESS table as TCRdb keeps it, with only in-frame sequences that have V and J called. A part of the clones is gone; compared with another copy, unresolved V genes explain less than half, and the rest is unexplained. V and J calls and clone size are copied from that table; D and trimming were computed from the DNA. Recorded for this sample are around 46,000 clones; roughly 82% of them occurred a single time. The ten largest clonotypes hold less than 15% of the sample.

Broader findings and caveats from the paper: Because the sample size was small (n ≈ 31) and many exploratory analyses were performed, the results are intended to be hypothesis-generating. A pretreatment peripheral blood TCR clonality below the median was linked to improved progression-free and overall survival. At 3 weeks after the start of treatment, tumor-associated TCR clones in peripheral blood had expanded more in patients with durable benefit (n of about 22, p = 0.022).

Interpreted using the paper, the time point label stands for: peripheral blood 6 weeks after treatment start. The cohort included about 30 patients with locally advanced or metastatic urothelial carcinoma who were treated at Memorial Sloan Kettering on a trial protocol. Peripheral blood mononuclear cells were collected pretreatment and during treatment, at between 1 and 8 total time points per patient. The Qiagen DNeasy Blood extraction kit was used to purify genomic DNA from total PBMCs and from tumor samples. PBMCs were collected pretreatment and during treatment and were isolated and stored as previously described.

The sequence is built from TRBV28 and TRBJ1-5, with a tentative D gene TRBD1 over 5 matching bases. Here the sequenced sample was PBMCs, taken around atezolizumab (anti-PD-L1) treatment. The sequence derives from a man aged 55 to 70 with urothelial cancer. The DNA reads as follows: TGTGCCAGCAGCGGGGGATATCAGCCCCAGCATTTT. Translated, this gives CASSGGYQPQHF.